The 26 T cell receptor beta chains below were found in one sample sequenced in a study of blood T cell repertoires in COVID-19. The repertoire was sequenced with immunoSEQ multiplex PCR; TCRdb's copy has only in-frame clones and lacks some. The sample records about 250,000 clones, 89% being singletons. Sequencing was carried out using peripheral blood. These receptors came from a woman in her thirties or forties who had recovered from COVID-19.

This rearrangement joins TRBV9 to TRBJ1-2; D unresolved. V was cut by 1 base and J by 3 bases, with 10 bases left in between. CDR3 length equals 14 residues. Germline V gives CDR1 SGDLS, CDR2 YYNGEE. The CDR3 spells CASSVSGIYYGYTF. The CDR3 DNA reads TGTGCCAGCAGCGTATCGGGGATATACTATGGCTACACCTTC. Supplemented by reference TRBV9 and TRBJ1-2, the full variable domain reads DSGVTQTPKHLITATGQRVTLRCSPRSGDLSVYWYQQSLDQGLQFLIQYYNGEERAKGNILERFSAQQFPDLHSELNLSSLELGDSALYFCASSVSGIYYGYTFGSGTRLTVV.

The V and J genes are TRBV12-3 or TRBV12-4 and TRBJ2-1; no definite D call. This CDR3 spans 13 amino acids. V lost 5 bases, J lost 4 bases, and 9 bases lay in between. DNA for the CDR3: TGTGCCAGCAGTCCCCCCGGGTACAATGAGCAGTTCTTC. Amino acid sequence: CASSPPGYNEQFF.

This chain uses TRBV12-5 with TRBJ2-4; 8 bases line up with TRBD1. The V and J ends lost 4 bases and 2 bases, in that order; junction bases with no gene match: 16. Germline CDR1 LGHNT, CDR2 FRNRAP. The CDR3 length is 19 residues. DNA for the CDR3: TGTGCTAGTGGTTCGCTACCCACCGGACAGGGCGCACCCAAAAACATTCAGTACTTC. This gives the protein CASGSLPTGQGAPKNIQYF.

This chain joins TRBV3-1 (or the pseudogene TRBV3-2) and TRBJ1-6; weak D call: TRBD1 (5 bases). The germline V gene has CDR1 LGHDT and CDR2 YNNKEL (reference sequence). The CDR3 runs to 13 residues. V lost 2 bases, J lost 8 bases, and 7 bases lay in between. DNA of the CDR3: TGTGCCAGCAGCCAATGGGGGGATTCACCCCTCCACTTT. Translation gives CASSQWGDSPLHF.

The CDR3 DNA reads TGTGCTAGTGCCGACGGGACAGGGTTTGAAAAACTGTTTTTT. It codes for CASADGTGFEKLFF. The chain combines TRBV12-5 with TRBJ1-4; the match to TRBD1 covers 9 bases. CDR1 is LGHNT, CDR2 FRNRAP, per germline. V was pared by 7 bases and J by 7 bases, with 7 bases of the junction left unmatched. The CDR3 spans 14 residues.

This chain uses TRBV4-3 with TRBJ2-5; D unclear. This CDR3 is built from 13 residues. Germline values: CDR1 LGHNA, CDR2 YSLEER. The V and J ends lost 4 bases and 5 bases respectively, with 11 bases between them. The CDR3 loop reads CASSLLLRETQYF. The CDR3 coding sequence is TGCGCCAGCAGCCTTCTATTGCGGGAGACCCAGTACTTC.

This sequence joins TRBV5-1 and TRBJ2-3; 8 nucleotides line up with TRBD1. CDR1 is SGHRS and CDR2 is YFSETQ in the germline V gene. This CDR3 has 16 residues. The V and J ends lost 5 bases and 3 bases, in that order; junction bases with no gene match: 11. The CDR3 nucleotides read TGCGCCAGCAGTTTCTTCCGGACAGGGAAAACAGATACGCAGTATTTT. It yields the protein CASSFFRTGKTDTQYF.

The genes are TRBV28 and TRBJ1-3; D is uncertain. Germline assignment: CDR1 MDHEN and CDR2 SYDVKM. V gave up 1 base and J gave up 5 bases, with 12 bases separating them. CDR3 length equals 15 residues. CDR3 nucleotide sequence: TGTGCCAGCAGTTTATTCCGGCCGGGGAGAAACACCATATATTTT. Translated, it gives CASSLFRPGRNTIYF. Variable domain in full (rest from reference TRBV28 and TRBJ1-3): DVKVTQSSRYLVKRTGEKVFLECVQDMDHENMFWYRQDPGLGLRLIYFSYDVKMKEKGDIPEGYSVSREKKERFSLILESASTNQTSMYLCASSLFRPGRNTIYFGEGSWLTVV.

V is TRBV19 and J is TRBJ2-1, with 11 nucleotides matching TRBD2. J lost 7 bases, V lost 6 bases, and 8 bases had no gene match. Germline CDR1 LNHDA, CDR2 SQIVND (reference sequence). The CDR3 consists of 15 residues. CDR3 loop: CASRQLAGDGNEQFF. The CDR3 DNA reads TGTGCCAGTAGACAACTAGCGGGAGATGGGAATGAGCAGTTCTTC.

Comments on this clone: Since no conserved phenylalanine or tryptophan closes the CDR3, a read error is the likely cause. It is unclear where the CDR3 begins or ends on the DNA, so no DNA is shown, and the CDR3 is as TCRdb lists it. The chain has TRBV4-3 and TRBJ2-7; whether TRBD2, the table's D call, matches the DNA was not checked. Looked up from germline, CDR1 is LGHNA and CDR2 is YSLEER. The CDR3 spans 13 amino acids, including both terminal residues. This CDR3 is CASSQDRSPRSML.

The chain links TRBV6-5 to TRBJ1-2; weak D call: TRBD1 (6 bases). The germline V gene has CDR1 MNHEY and CDR2 SVGAGI. The CDR3 sequence is 11 residues long. Trimming left V 11 bases short and J 2 bases short, with 9 bases between. CDR3 sequence (DNA): TGTGCCGCCGGACAGAACTATGGCTACACCTTC. Amino acids: CAAGQNYGYTF.

This clone was seen only a few times. The J gene is TRBJ1-1, the V gene TRBV6-5; D perhaps matches TRBD1 (5 bases). The CDR3 covers 14 residues. CDR1 is MNHEY and CDR2 is SVGAGI in the germline V gene. The V end was cut by 6 bases, the J end by 0 bases, with 11 bases between. The CDR3 region has the DNA TGTGCCAGCAGAGCGGAGGGGTTGAACACTGAAGCTTTCTTT. Its translation: CASRAEGLNTEAFF.

The chain uses TRBV5-1 and TRBJ2-1, with 10 bases identical to TRBD1. V lost 2 bases and J lost 6; bases outside the gene matches: 2. CDR1 is SGHRS, CDR2 YFSETQ, per germline. This CDR3 has 14 amino acids. The CDR3 DNA sequence: TGCGCCAGCAGCTTCGGGACAGGGGCCAATGAGCAGTTCTTC. This sequence encodes CASSFGTGANEQFF.

This clone turned up a few times. The chain carries TRBV5-1 and TRBJ1-4; the D gene is possibly TRBD1 (6 bases). CDR1 and CDR2 (germline): SGHRS, YFSETQ. Between the trimmed V and J ends, which lost 0 bases and 8 bases, there was a span of 14 bases. This CDR3 is built from 15 residues. For the CDR3, the DNA is TGCGCCAGCAGCTTGGGAAACAGGGAAGAGGAAAAACTGTTTTTT. Protein: CASSLGNREEEKLFF.

CDR3 DNA: TGCGCCAGCAGTGAGTTACTAGCGGGATCCTACGAGCAGTACGTC. Protein product: CASSELLAGSYEQYV. The chain joins TRBV10-2 to TRBJ2-7; 10 nucleotides agree with TRBD2. CDR1 and CDR2 (germline): WSHSY, SAAADI. V lost 1 base to trimming and J lost 1 base; unmatched junction nucleotides: 1. The CDR3 has 15 residues.

CDR3 in amino acids: CASNPLAGKSDEQFF. As DNA, the CDR3 is TGTGCCAGCAATCCTCTAGCAGGTAAGTCGGATGAGCAGTTCTTC. The rearrangement links TRBV28 to TRBJ2-1; a possible D gene is TRBD2 (5 bases). Looked up from germline, CDR1 is MDHEN and CDR2 is SYDVKM. The CDR3 length is 15 residues. Between the trimmed V and J ends, which lost 7 bases and 8 bases, there was a span of 21 bases.

This clone showed up just a few times. This rearrangement joins TRBV10-1 to TRBJ1-1; TRBD1 might be the D (5 bases). Per the germline V gene, CDR1 is WNHNN and CDR2 is SYGVQD (reference sequence). The V end was cut by 3 bases, the J end by 1 base, with 6 bases between. This CDR3 has 13 amino acids. The CDR3 loop reads CASSDRANTEAFF. CDR3 DNA: TGCGCCAGCAGTGACAGGGCGAACACTGAAGCTTTCTTT.

The gene calls are TRBV6-2 or TRBV6-3 and TRBJ1-5; maybe TRBD1 (6 bases). The CDR3 covers 15 residues. The germline V gene has CDR1 MNHEY and CDR2 SVGEGT. The ends were cut back, 0 bases at V and 5 bases at J, with 11 bases in the middle. The CDR3 spells CASSYSVRGDQPQHF. The CDR3 region has the DNA TGTGCCAGCAGTTACTCTGTCAGGGGCGATCAGCCCCAGCATTTT.

The CDR3 DNA follows: TGTGCCAGCAGCTTACTGACTAGCGGGGCTACAGATACGCAGTATTTT. This codes for CASSLLTSGATDTQYF. V gene TRBV11-2 combines with J gene TRBJ2-3; 11 nucleotides agree with TRBD2. The CDR3 covers 16 residues. V dropped 2 bases and J dropped 3; count of bases not matched to a gene: 4. In germline, CDR1 is SGHAT, CDR2 FQNNGV.

The chain carries TRBV27 and TRBJ2-4, with 7 positions matching TRBD1. V shed 0 bases and J 8 bases; nucleotides not matched to a gene: 13. Per germline, CDR1 MNHEY and CDR2 SMNVEV (reference sequence). This CDR3 is built from 17 residues. The CDR3 is CASSLSFPQGRGDIQYF. CDR3 sequence (DNA): TGTGCCAGCAGTTTATCATTCCCACAGGGGAGAGGGGACATTCAGTACTTC.

The genes are TRBV4-1 and TRBJ2-2; D possibly corresponds to TRBD1 (6 bases). Germline CDR1 is MGHRA and CDR2 is YSYEKL. The length of the CDR3 is 17 residues. V lost 2 bases, J lost 0 bases, and 13 bases lay in between. The CDR3 is CASSQRRRTANTGELFF. Written as DNA, the CDR3 is TGCGCCAGCAGCCAACGACGACGGACAGCGAACACCGGGGAGCTGTTTTTT.

V is TRBV24-1 and J is TRBJ1-2; 7 bases are a match to TRBD1. The J segment lost 5 bases and the V segment lost 7 bases, leaving 6 bases of the junction unmatched. CDR3 length equals 13 residues. CDR1 is KGHDR, CDR2 SFDVKD, per germline. The CDR3: CATSFTGEYGYTF. DNA for the CDR3: TGTGCCACCAGCTTTACAGGGGAGTATGGCTACACCTTC.

This chain uses TRBV3-1 (or the pseudogene TRBV3-2) with TRBJ1-1, with D possibly TRBD1 on 5 matching bases. The CDR3 totals 15 residues. The germline V and J ends were trimmed by 3 bases and 5 bases, with 16 bases remaining between them. Germline V gives CDR1 LGHDT, CDR2 YNNKEL (reference sequence). In DNA, the CDR3 is TGTGCCAGCAGCCACCCCGGGGCTGGGGGGACTGAAGCTTTCTTT. It specifies CASSHPGAGGTEAFF.

This chain uses TRBV29-1 with TRBJ2-1, with a possible D match to TRBD2 (6 bases). CDR3 size: 15 residues. Germline CDR1 is SQVTM and CDR2 is ANQGSEA. V dropped 7 bases and J dropped 3 bases, with 19 bases sitting between them. The CDR3 loop is CSAKNGAGDYNEQFF. Here the CDR3 DNA reads TGCAGCGCTAAAAATGGAGCGGGTGACTACAATGAGCAGTTCTTC.

In this sample, this clone turned up once. The chain recombines TRBV27 with TRBJ1-1, with D maybe TRBD1 (6 bases). Trimming stripped 1 base from V and 3 bases from J, with 18 bases between. CDR3 length: 17 amino acids. Germline V CDR1 and CDR2: MNHEY, SMNVEV (reference sequence). CDR3 protein: CASSLFARGDPDTEAFF. As DNA, the CDR3 is TGTGCCAGCAGTTTATTTGCCAGGGGTGATCCCGACACTGAAGCTTTCTTT.

The V call is TRBV19, the J call TRBJ2-1; 9 bases agree with TRBD2. The CDR3 spans 16 residues. CDR1 and CDR2 (germline): LNHDA, SQIVND (reference sequence). V lost 9 bases, J lost 0 bases, and 9 bases stayed unmatched. The CDR3 DNA reads TGTGCCAGCGCCCTCCTAGCGGGATACTCCTACAATGAGCAGTTCTTC. It specifies CASALLAGYSYNEQFF.